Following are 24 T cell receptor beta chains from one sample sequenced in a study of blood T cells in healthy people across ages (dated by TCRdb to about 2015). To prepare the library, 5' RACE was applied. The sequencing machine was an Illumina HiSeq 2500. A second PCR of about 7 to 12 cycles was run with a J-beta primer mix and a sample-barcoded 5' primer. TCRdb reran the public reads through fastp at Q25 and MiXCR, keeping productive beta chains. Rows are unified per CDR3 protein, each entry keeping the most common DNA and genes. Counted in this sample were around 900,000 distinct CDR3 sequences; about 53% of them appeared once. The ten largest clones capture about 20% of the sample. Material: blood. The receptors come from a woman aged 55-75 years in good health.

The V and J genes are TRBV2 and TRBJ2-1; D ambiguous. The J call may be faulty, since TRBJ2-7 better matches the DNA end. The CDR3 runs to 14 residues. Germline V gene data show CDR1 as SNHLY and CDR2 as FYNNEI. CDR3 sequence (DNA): TGTGCCAGCAGTGTTAGAGACTCCTACAATGAGCAGTACTTC. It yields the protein CASSVRDSYNEQYF.

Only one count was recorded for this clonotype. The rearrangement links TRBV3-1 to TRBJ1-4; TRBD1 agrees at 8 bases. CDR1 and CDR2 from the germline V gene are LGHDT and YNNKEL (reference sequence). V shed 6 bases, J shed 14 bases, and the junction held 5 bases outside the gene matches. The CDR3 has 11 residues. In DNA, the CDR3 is TGTGCCAGCAGAGGACAGGGCGGTCTGTTTTTT. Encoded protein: CASRGQGGLFF.

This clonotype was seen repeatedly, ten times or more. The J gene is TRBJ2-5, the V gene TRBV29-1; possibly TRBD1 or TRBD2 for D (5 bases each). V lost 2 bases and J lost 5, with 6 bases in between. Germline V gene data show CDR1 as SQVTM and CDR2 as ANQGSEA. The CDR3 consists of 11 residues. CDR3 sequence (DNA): TGCAGCGTTGAACGGGGCGAGACCCAGTACTTC. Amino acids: CSVERGETQYF. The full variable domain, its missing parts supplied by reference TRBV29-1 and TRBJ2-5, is SAVISQKPSRDICQRGTSLTIQCQVDSQVTMMFWYRQQPGQSLTLIATANQGSEATYESGFVIDKFPISRPNLTFSTLTVSNMSPEDSSIYLCSVERGETQYFGPGTRLLVL.

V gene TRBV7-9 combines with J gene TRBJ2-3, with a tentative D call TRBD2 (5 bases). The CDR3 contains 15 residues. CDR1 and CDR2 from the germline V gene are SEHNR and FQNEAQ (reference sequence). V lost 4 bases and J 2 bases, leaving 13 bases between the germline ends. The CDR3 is CASSSFKRNTDTQYF. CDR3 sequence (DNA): TGTGCCAGCAGCTCTTTCAAGCGGAACACAGATACGCAGTATTTT.

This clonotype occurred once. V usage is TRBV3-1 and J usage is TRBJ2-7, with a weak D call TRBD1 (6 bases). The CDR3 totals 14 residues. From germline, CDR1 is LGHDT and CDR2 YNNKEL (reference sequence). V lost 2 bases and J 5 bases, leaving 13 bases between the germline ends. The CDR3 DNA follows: TGTGCCAGCAGCCAATACAGGGAGTCTAACGAGCAGTACTTC. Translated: CASSQYRESNEQYF.

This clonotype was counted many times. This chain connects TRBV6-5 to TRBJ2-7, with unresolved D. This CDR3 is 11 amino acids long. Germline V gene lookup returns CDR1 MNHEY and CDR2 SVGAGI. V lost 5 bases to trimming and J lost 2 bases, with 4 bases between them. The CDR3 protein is CASSGTYEQYF. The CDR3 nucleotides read TGTGCCAGCAGTGGAACCTACGAGCAGTACTTC.

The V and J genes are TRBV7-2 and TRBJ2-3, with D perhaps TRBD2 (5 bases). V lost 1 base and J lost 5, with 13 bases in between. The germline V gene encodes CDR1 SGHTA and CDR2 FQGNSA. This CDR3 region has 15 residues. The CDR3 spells CASSLGAGRIDTQYF. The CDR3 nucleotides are TGTGCCAGCAGCTTAGGGGCGGGTCGCATAGATACGCAGTATTTT.

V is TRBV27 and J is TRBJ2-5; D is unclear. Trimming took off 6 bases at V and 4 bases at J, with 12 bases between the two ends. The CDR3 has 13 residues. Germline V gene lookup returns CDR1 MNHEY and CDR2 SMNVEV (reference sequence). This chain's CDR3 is CASRHPTRETQYF. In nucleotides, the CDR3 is TGTGCCAGCAGACACCCAACCCGAGAGACCCAGTACTTC.

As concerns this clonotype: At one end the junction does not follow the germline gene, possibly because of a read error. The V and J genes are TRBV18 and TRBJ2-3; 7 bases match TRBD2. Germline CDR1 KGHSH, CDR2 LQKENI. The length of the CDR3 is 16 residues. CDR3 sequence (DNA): TGCGCCAGCTCACCAGGTCTGGCGGGAGAAGCAGATACGCAGTATTTT. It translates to CASSPGLAGEADTQYF.

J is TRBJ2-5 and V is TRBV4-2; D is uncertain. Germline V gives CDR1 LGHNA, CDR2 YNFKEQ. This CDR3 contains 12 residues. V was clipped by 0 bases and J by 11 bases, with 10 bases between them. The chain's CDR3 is CASSQEGAKQYF. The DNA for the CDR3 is TGTGCCAGCAGCCAAGAAGGAGCGAAGCAGTACTTC.

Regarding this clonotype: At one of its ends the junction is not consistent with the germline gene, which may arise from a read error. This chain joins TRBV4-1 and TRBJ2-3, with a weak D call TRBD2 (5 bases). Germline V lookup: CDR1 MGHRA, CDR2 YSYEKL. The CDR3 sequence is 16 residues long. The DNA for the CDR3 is TGCGCCAGCAGCCAAGGGGGTGCCCCTAGCACAGATACGCGGTATTTT. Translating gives CASSQGGAPSTDTRYF.

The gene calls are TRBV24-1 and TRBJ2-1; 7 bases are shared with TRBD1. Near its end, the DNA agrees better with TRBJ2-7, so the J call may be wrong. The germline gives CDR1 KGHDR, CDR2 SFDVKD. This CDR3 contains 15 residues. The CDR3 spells CATSETTGNYNEQYF. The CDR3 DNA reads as TGTGCCACCAGTGAGACGACAGGGAACTACAATGAGCAGTACTTC.

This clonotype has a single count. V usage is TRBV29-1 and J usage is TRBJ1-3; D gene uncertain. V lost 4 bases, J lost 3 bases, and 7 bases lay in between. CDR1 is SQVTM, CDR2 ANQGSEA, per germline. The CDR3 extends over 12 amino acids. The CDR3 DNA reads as TGCAGCGTTGCGGCAGTTGGAAACACCATATATTTT. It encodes CSVAAVGNTIYF.

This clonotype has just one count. CDR3 nucleotide sequence: TGCAGTGCTAGACCCCGGACAGGGGGTTACCACGAGCAGTACTTC. Translating gives CSARPRTGGYHEQYF. The chain is built from TRBV20-1 and TRBJ2-5, with 10 bases identical to TRBD1. The J call may be mistaken, given a closer DNA end match to TRBJ2-7. There are 15 residues in the CDR3. Germline CDR1 and CDR2: DFQATT and SNEGSKA (reference sequence).

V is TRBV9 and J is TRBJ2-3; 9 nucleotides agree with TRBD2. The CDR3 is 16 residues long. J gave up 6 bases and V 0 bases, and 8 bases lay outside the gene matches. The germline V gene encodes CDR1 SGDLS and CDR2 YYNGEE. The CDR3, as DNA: TGTGCCAGCAGCGTAGCCGGGGGACTAGCAGGTGATACGCAGTATTTT. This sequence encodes CASSVAGGLAGDTQYF.

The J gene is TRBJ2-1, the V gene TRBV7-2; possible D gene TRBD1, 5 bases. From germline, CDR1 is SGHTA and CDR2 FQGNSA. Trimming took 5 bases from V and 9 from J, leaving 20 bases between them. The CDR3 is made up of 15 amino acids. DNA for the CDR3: TGTGCCAGCAGCAGAGCTCCTTTTAGGGGCGGTGAGCAGTTCTTC. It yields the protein CASSRAPFRGGEQFF.

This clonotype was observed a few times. CDR3 coding DNA: TGCGCCAGCAGCTTCAAGGGGCCCGTCCCCTATGGCTACACCTTC. This sequence encodes CASSFKGPVPYGYTF. The chain uses TRBV5-1 and TRBJ1-2; tentatively, D is TRBD1 (5 bases). CDR1 and CDR2 (germline): SGHRS, YFSETQ. Trimming took off 2 bases at V and 4 bases at J, with 15 bases between the two ends. This CDR3 is 15 amino acids long.

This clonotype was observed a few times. CDR3 sequence reads: CASSATSSNYGYTF. In DNA form, the CDR3 reads TGTGCCAGCTCAGCGACCAGTTCTAACTATGGCTACACCTTC. This chain connects TRBV18 to TRBJ1-2; no reliable D call. Germline CDR1 KGHSH, CDR2 LQKENI. Trimming pared 5 bases from V and 0 bases from J, leaving 10 bases between. The CDR3 is 14 residues long.

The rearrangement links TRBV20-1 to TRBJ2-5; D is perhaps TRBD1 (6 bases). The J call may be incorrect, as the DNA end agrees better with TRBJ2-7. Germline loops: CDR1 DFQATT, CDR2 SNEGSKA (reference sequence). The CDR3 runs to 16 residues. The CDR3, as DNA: TGCAGTGCTAGTTTCGCTGGACAGAGCCTACACTACGAGCAGTACTTC. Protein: CSASFAGQSLHYEQYF.

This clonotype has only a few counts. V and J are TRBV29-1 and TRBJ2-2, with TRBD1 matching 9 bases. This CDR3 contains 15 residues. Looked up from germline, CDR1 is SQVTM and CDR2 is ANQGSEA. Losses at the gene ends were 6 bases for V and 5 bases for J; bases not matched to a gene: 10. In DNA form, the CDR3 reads TGCAGCGTCGAGTCCGGGACAGGGAGGACCGGGGAGCTGTTTTTT. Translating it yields CSVESGTGRTGELFF.

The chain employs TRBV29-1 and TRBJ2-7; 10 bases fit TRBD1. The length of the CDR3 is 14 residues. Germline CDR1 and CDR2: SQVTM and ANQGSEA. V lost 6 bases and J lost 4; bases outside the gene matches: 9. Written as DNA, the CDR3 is TGCAGCGTGGCGACAGGGGGCGCGCAGTACGAGCAGTACTTC. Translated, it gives CSVATGGAQYEQYF.

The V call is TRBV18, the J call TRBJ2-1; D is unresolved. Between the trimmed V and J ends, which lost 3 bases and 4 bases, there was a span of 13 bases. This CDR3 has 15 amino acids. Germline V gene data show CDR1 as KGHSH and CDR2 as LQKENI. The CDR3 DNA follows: TGTGCCAGCTCACCCCCCCCTGGGGTATACAATGAGCAGTTCTTC. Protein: CASSPPPGVYNEQFF.

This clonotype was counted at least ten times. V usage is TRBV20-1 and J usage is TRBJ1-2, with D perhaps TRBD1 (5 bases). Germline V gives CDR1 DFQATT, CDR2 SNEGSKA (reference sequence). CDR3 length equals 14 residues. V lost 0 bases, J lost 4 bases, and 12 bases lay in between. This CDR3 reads CSARDRQGIYGYTF. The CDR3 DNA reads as TGCAGTGCTAGAGATCGTCAGGGCATCTATGGCTACACCTTC.

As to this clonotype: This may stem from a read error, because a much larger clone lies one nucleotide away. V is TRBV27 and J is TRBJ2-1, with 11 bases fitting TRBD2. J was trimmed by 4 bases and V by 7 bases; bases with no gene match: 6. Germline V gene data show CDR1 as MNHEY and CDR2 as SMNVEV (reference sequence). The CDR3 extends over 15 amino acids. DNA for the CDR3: TGTGCCAGCACTCCCGGGACTAGCGGTTACAATGAGCAGTTCTTC. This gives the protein CASTPGTSGYNEQFF.